Listed here is a single T cell receptor (beta chain). Its specificity is unknown. In germline, CDR1 is SGHKS, CDR2 YYEKEE (reference sequence). The V end lost 0 bases, the J end lost 5 bases, and 14 bases lay between the germline ends. The CDR3 loop spans 15 amino acids. These data are taken from a study of T cell responses to AZD1222 COVID-19 vaccine. Study-level findings and limits: Repertoire sampling occurred only after the peak T cell response. The sample set comprised mostly white British donors with more females, and clonal diversity was possibly underestimated.

Here immunoSEQ multiplex PCR was the method, and the copy in TCRdb shows in-frame clones only, minus some. The repertoire holds 110,000 to 150,000 clones, with approximately 93% as singletons. This clonotype was sampled from an adult who had recovered from COVID-19. The chain carries TRBV5-5 and TRBJ2-5; D may correspond to TRBD1 or TRBD2 (6 bases each). This specimen consisted of peripheral blood, obtained after recovery from COVID-19. The CDR3 loop is CASSLATGAGETQYF. In nucleotides, the CDR3 is TGTGCCAGCAGCTTGGCCACGGGGGCAGGGGAGACCCAGTACTTC.